These 15 T cell receptor beta chains originate from one sample sequenced in a study of T cells after yellow fever vaccination. TCRdb recomputed calls from the 5' RACE reads with MiXCR, one row per CDR3 protein. Of 550,000 to 750,000 distinct CDR3 sequences in the sample, 13% were seen once. Specimen: PBMCs, collected on the day of the yellow fever booster vaccination. Receptors originate from a man younger than 45 who received the YFV17D yellow fever vaccine.

The chain recombines TRBV4-3 with TRBJ1-4; 7 bases match TRBD1. This CDR3 contains 17 residues. V lost 0 bases to trimming and J lost 7 bases; unmatched junction nucleotides: 11. Per the germline V gene, CDR1 is LGHNA and CDR2 is YSLEER. Here the CDR3 DNA reads TGCGCCAGCAGCCAAGAAGGGGGCGGGCGAGGAATTGAAAAACTGTTTTTT. It specifies CASSQEGGGRGIEKLFF.

This clonotype turned up a few times. The J gene is TRBJ2-7, the V gene TRBV5-1, with TRBD2 as a possible D gene (5 bases). There are 15 residues in the CDR3. V dropped 0 bases and J dropped 2 bases, with 12 bases sitting between them. Germline V gene data show CDR1 as SGHRS and CDR2 as YFSETQ. The CDR3: CASSLAGDRAYEQYF. The CDR3, as DNA: TGCGCCAGCAGCTTGGCCGGGGATCGGGCCTACGAGCAGTACTTC.

The chain carries TRBV7-6 and TRBJ2-3; D may be TRBD1 or TRBD2 (5 bases each). V dropped 2 bases and J dropped 6 bases, with 12 bases sitting between them. The CDR3 extends over 14 amino acids. Germline lookup yields CDR1 SGHVS and CDR2 FNYEAQ. CDR3 in amino acids: CASSLSQDWDTQYF. The CDR3 DNA is TGTGCCAGCAGCTTATCACAGGACTGGGATACGCAGTATTTT.

This clonotype showed up just a few times. The rearrangement links TRBV20-1 to TRBJ2-3; 13 bases fit TRBD2. Trimming removed 4 bases from V and 5 bases from J; junction bases left unmatched: 12. CDR3 length: 17 residues. Germline assignment: CDR1 DFQATT and CDR2 SNEGSKA (reference sequence). The CDR3 spells CSANDPGLAGVRDTQYF. The CDR3 DNA sequence: TGCAGTGCTAATGATCCTGGACTAGCGGGAGTAAGAGATACGCAGTATTTT.

This clonotype was seen only a few times. The chain has TRBV24-1 and TRBJ2-3; 8 bases are a match to TRBD2. V gave up 2 bases and J gave up 0 bases; unmatched junction bases: 3. The CDR3 sequence is 16 residues long. Germline V gene lookup returns CDR1 KGHDR and CDR2 SFDVKD. The chain's CDR3 is CATSDWGLVSTDTQYF. DNA for the CDR3: TGTGCCACCAGTGATTGGGGACTAGTGAGCACAGATACGCAGTATTTT.

The table lists this clonotype with a few counts. The chain combines TRBV20-1 with TRBJ2-2; 13 bases align to TRBD2. CDR3 length: 15 residues. Germline trimming cut 7 bases from V and 6 bases from J; bases unmatched to any gene: 8. Germline values: CDR1 DFQATT, CDR2 SNEGSKA (reference sequence). CDR3 DNA sequence: TGCAGTGTCCCATTGGGACTAGCGGGACCCGGGGAGCTGTTTTTT. Residues: CSVPLGLAGPGELFF.

The chain combines TRBV7-2 with TRBJ2-2; 11 bases are a match to TRBD2. Germline CDR1 SGHTA, CDR2 FQGNSA. CDR3 length: 16 amino acids. V shed 3 bases, J shed 3 bases, and the junction held 3 bases outside the gene matches. The CDR3 DNA reads TGTGCCAGCAGCTTCTTAGCGGGAGGGTACACCGGGGAGCTGTTTTTT. Translated, it gives CASSFLAGGYTGELFF. The variable domain in full, completed from reference TRBV7-2 and TRBJ2-2, reads GAGVSQSPSNKVTEKGKDVELRCDPISGHTALYWYRQSLGQGLEFLIYFQGNSAPDKSGLPSDRFSAERTGGSVSTLTIQRTQQEDSAVYLCASSFLAGGYTGELFFGEGSRLTVL.

The J gene is TRBJ2-1, the V gene TRBV5-1; tentative D call: TRBD1 (5 bases). Germline V gene lookup returns CDR1 SGHRS and CDR2 YFSETQ. The CDR3 runs 12 residues. V lost 3 bases, J lost 8 bases, and 9 bases lay in between. The CDR3 nucleotides are TGCGCCAGCAGCTGGGTAGGGGATGAGCAGTTCTTC. It specifies CASSWVGDEQFF.

The chain carries TRBV14 and TRBJ2-1; D is possibly TRBD2 (5 bases). Looked up from germline, CDR1 is SGHDN and CDR2 is FVKESK. The V end was cut by 1 base, the J end by 3 bases, with 10 bases between. The CDR3 extends over 15 amino acids. The CDR3 DNA sequence: TGTGCCAGCAGCCAAGTCCGGGATCACTACAATGAGCAGTTCTTC. Its translation: CASSQVRDHYNEQFF. The entire variable domain, with the rest obtained from reference TRBV14 and TRBJ2-1, is as follows: EAGVTQFPSHSVIEKGQTVTLRCDPISGHDNLYWYRRVMGKEIKFLLHFVKESKQDESGMPNNRFLAERTGGTYSTLKVQPAELEDSGVYFCASSQVRDHYNEQFFGPGTRLTVL.

This clonotype has more than one count but fewer than ten. The gene calls are TRBV6-2 or TRBV6-3 and TRBJ1-1; no clear D. Deletions cut 6 bases from V and 5 bases from J, with 13 bases between. The CDR3 sequence is 13 residues long. The germline CDR1 and CDR2 sequences are MNHEY and SVGEGT. The CDR3 is CASSILSGTEAFF. The DNA of the CDR3 is TGTGCCAGCAGCATCCTATCTGGGACTGAAGCTTTCTTT.

This clonotype was counted at least ten times. This chain uses TRBV5-1 with TRBJ2-5; maybe TRBD1 (5 bases). This CDR3 comprises 12 residues. The germline gives CDR1 SGHRS, CDR2 YFSETQ. Trimming shortened V by 4 bases and J by 5 bases, and 9 bases separated the two germline ends. The CDR3 loop reads CASSGARETQYF. The CDR3 coding sequence is TGCGCCAGCAGCGGGGCCCGCGAGACCCAGTACTTC. The variable domain in full, completed from reference TRBV5-1 and TRBJ2-5, reads KAGVTQTPRYLIKTRGQQVTLSCSPISGHRSVSWYQQTPGQGLQFLFEYFSETQRNKGNFPGRFSGRQFSNSRSEMNVSTLELGDSALYLCASSGARETQYFGPGTRLLVL.

This clonotype was seen at least ten times. The V and J genes are TRBV20-1 and TRBJ2-7, with 16 bases that match TRBD2. V gave up 4 bases and J gave up 6 bases; unmatched junction bases: 9. The length of the CDR3 is 16 residues. Per the germline V gene, CDR1 is DFQATT and CDR2 is SNEGSKA (reference sequence). Written as DNA, the CDR3 is TGCAGTGCTATGGGACTAGCGGGAGGGCCGGGTTCCGAGCAGTACTTC. Protein product: CSAMGLAGGPGSEQYF.

The chain combines TRBV7-9 with TRBJ2-7; 11 bases map to TRBD2. With V trimmed by 4 bases and J by 3 bases, 5 bases remained unmatched. The CDR3 contains 15 residues. Germline loops: CDR1 SEHNR, CDR2 FQNEAQ (reference sequence). CDR3 in DNA: TGTGCCAGCAGCTCCACTAGCGGGAGTGGCTACGAGCAGTACTTC. Protein product: CASSSTSGSGYEQYF. Combining the CDR3 with reference TRBV7-9 and TRBJ2-7 gives the whole variable domain DTGVSQNPRHKITKRGQNVTFRCDPISEHNRLYWYRQTLGQGPEFLTYFQNEAQLEKSRLLSDRFSAERPKGSFSTLEIQRTEQGDSAMYLCASSSTSGSGYEQYFGPGTRLTVT.

The gene calls are TRBV24-1 and TRBJ2-7; D is unresolved. The CDR3 has 11 amino acids. Trimming stripped 4 bases from V and 3 bases from J, with 3 bases between. Germline loops: CDR1 KGHDR, CDR2 SFDVKD. CDR3 residues: CATSDHYEQYF. The CDR3 DNA reads TGTGCCACCAGTGACCACTACGAGCAGTACTTC.

The gene calls are TRBV11-2 and TRBJ2-1; 9 bases line up with TRBD2. The germline gives CDR1 SGHAT, CDR2 FQNNGV. The CDR3 contains 18 residues. J lost 5 bases, V lost 3 bases, and 14 bases had no gene match. Written as DNA, the CDR3 is TGTGCCAGCAGCTTGATCAGGGCGAGGCTAGCGGGGCACAATGAGCAGTTCTTC. This sequence encodes CASSLIRARLAGHNEQFF.